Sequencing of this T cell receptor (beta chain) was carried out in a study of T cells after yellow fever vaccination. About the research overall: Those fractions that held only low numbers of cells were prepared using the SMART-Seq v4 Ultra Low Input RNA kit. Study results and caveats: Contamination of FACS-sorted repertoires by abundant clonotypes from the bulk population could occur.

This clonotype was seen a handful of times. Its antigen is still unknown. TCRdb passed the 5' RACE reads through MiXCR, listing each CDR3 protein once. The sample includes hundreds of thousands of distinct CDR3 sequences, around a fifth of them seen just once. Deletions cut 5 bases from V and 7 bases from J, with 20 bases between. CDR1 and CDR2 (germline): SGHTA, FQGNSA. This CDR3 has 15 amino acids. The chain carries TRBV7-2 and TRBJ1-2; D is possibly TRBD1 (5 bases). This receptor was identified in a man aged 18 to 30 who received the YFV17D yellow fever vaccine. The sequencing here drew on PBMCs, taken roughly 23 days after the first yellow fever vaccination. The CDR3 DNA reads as TGTGCCAGCAGCCCGAGGGTAATCTCAGGGAGTGGCTACACCTTC. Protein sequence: CASSPRVISGSGYTF.